The entry below gives a single T cell receptor (beta chain) sequence along with its context. The data were obtained in a study of blood T cell repertoires in COVID-19. Study information: The samples span acute and convalescent COVID-19 from the United States, Italy and Spain. Sample material is recorded as cDNA or gDNA derived from T cells, B-cell-depleted T cells, or PBMCs.

The CDR3 sequence is 14 residues long. V shed 3 bases and J shed 0 bases, with 8 bases lying between them. The V gene's germline CDR1 is LGHDT and CDR2 YNNKEL (reference sequence). As handled by the study authors: The assay estimated nucleated cells by amplifying reference gene primers. Assay used: immunoSEQ multiplex PCR; TCRdb lists only in-frame clones, some missing. That table furnishes V, J and clone size, whereas the DNA furnished D and trimming. The sample has 130,000 to 150,000 clones, around nine tenths seen once. This receptor was obtained from a woman between 45 and 60 years old with active or convalescent COVID-19. This rearrangement joins TRBV3-1 (or the pseudogene TRBV3-2) to TRBJ1-1, with D possibly matching TRBD1 (5 bases). Input material: peripheral blood. CDR3 residues: CASSQGTVNTEAFF. The CDR3, as DNA: TGTGCCAGCAGCCAGGGGACTGTGAACACTGAAGCTTTCTTT.